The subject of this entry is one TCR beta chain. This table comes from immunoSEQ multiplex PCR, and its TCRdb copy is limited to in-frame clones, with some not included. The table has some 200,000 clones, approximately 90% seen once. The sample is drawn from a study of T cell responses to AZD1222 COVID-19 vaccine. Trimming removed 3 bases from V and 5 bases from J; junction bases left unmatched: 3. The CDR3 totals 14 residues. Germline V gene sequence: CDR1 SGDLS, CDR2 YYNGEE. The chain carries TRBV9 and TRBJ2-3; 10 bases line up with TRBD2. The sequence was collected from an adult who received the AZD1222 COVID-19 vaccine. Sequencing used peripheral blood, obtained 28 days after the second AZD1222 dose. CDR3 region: CASSERLAGDTQYF. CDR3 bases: TGTGCCAGCAGCGAGCGACTAGCGGGAGATACGCAGTATTTT. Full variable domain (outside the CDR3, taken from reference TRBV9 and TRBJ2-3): DSGVTQTPKHLITATGQRVTLRCSPRSGDLSVYWYQQSLDQGLQFLIQYYNGEERAKGNILERFSAQQFPDLHSELNLSSLELGDSALYFCASSERLAGDTQYFGPGTRLTVL.